This TCR beta chain was sequenced during a study of regulatory T cells in long-lasting Graves disease. With 7 bases removed from V and 5 bases from J, the gap between germline ends came to 14 bases. There are 13 residues in the CDR3. Germline V gives CDR1 MNHNS, CDR2 SASEGT. Investigators prepared the TCR beta libraries by applying iRepertoire HTBI primers and Arm-PCR of CDR3 regions. One entry per CDR3 protein results from TCRdb running MiXCR on the multiplex PCR reads. The sample lists fewer than 650,000 distinct CDR3 sequences; 15% to 20% were seen once. General study points: Persistent disease showed a preference for TRBV28, TRBJ1-2 and TRBJ2-5.

This clonotype was seen at least ten times. The antigen remains undetermined. Time point here: newly diagnosed GD, antithyroid drugs for less than 3 months. PBMC-extracted RNA yielded the TCR library. These data also formed part of another study, on T cells in Graves' hyperthyroidism and ophthalmopathy. From that study: The study used the HTBI primer set for a first-round RT-PCR of the TCR CDR3. Ophthalmopathy was identified by the model a median approximately six months ahead of onset.

The chain uses TRBV6-1 and TRBJ1-2; D call uncertain. This sequence was found in a man between 18 and 35 years old with Graves disease. The starting material was peripheral blood mononuclear cells (PBMCs), obtained at new diagnosis, from a patient treated with antithyroid drugs. The CDR3 bases are TGTGCCAGCACTCGAGGAGGAAGGTATGGCTACACCTTC. It yields the protein CASTRGGRYGYTF.